One and the same sample provided the 15 T cell receptor beta chains below, sequenced in a study of multiple sclerosis patients with progressive multifocal leukoencephalopathy. As to time point: time of PML onset. The repertoire was sequenced with immunoSEQ multiplex PCR; TCRdb's copy has only in-frame clones and lacks some. The sample records tens of thousands of clones, approximately 85% being singletons. Sequenced material: PBMCs, taken from a patient treated with natalizumab. The origin of the receptors is a woman younger than 45 with progressive multifocal leukoencephalopathy.

Only one count was recorded for this clone. The CDR3 coding sequence is TGTGCCAGCAGCTTAATGGTTGAGACTGAAGCTTTCTTT. Translating it yields CASSLMVETEAFF. V and J are TRBV7-9 and TRBJ1-1; D gene uncertain. The V and J ends lost 2 bases and 5 bases respectively, with 9 bases between them. Germline lookup yields CDR1 SEHNR and CDR2 FQNEAQ (reference sequence). The CDR3 extends over 13 amino acids.

V is TRBV29-1 and J is TRBJ2-2; 8 bases fit TRBD1. J was trimmed by 1 base and V by 4 bases; bases with no gene match: 8. Germline values: CDR1 SQVTM, CDR2 ANQGSEA. This CDR3 region has 16 residues. The DNA for the CDR3 is TGCAGCGTTGGGCAAGGTGGACAGGGGAACACCGGGGAGCTGTTTTTT. Amino acids: CSVGQGGQGNTGELFF.

The V and J genes are TRBV18 and TRBJ2-1; 8 bases match TRBD1. Germline CDR1 reads KGHSH; CDR2 reads LQKENI. This CDR3 has 15 amino acids. V trimming: 6 bases; J trimming: 2 bases; junction bases outside the gene matches: 6. The CDR3 DNA sequence: TGTGCCAGCTCGCCCCAGGGGGCCCCCTACAATGAGCAGTTCTTC. Translating gives CASSPQGAPYNEQFF. The full variable domain, completed using reference TRBV18 and TRBJ2-1, is NAGVMQNPRHLVRRRGQEARLRCSPMKGHSHVYWYRQLPEEGLKFMVYLQKENIIDESGMPKERFSAEFPKEGPSILRIQQVVRGDSAAYFCASSPQGAPYNEQFFGPGTRLTVL.

This chain uses TRBV5-1 with TRBJ2-5, with 9 bases fitting TRBD1. The germline V gene has CDR1 SGHRS and CDR2 YFSETQ. V lost 4 bases to trimming and J lost 1 base; unmatched junction nucleotides: 14. The CDR3 spans 18 residues. For the CDR3, the DNA is TGCGCCAGCAGCGCCGGGACAGGGACCCTGAACCCCCAAGAGACCCAGTACTTC. It translates to CASSAGTGTLNPQETQYF.

This chain connects TRBV5-1 to TRBJ1-3; no reliable D call. V lost 0 bases to trimming and J lost 9 bases, with 10 bases between them. CDR1 is SGHRS, CDR2 YFSETQ, per germline. The CDR3 is 13 residues long. DNA of the CDR3: TGCGCCAGCAGCTTGGATCTGGGAGGCACCATATATTTT. This encodes CASSLDLGGTIYF.

The chain couples TRBV15 to TRBJ1-4; TRBD1 matches 7 bases. Germline CDR1 reads LNHNV; CDR2 reads YYDKDF (reference sequence). V shed 5 bases, J shed 0 bases, and the junction held 6 bases outside the gene matches. This CDR3 has 16 residues. CDR3: CATSARTGATNEKLFF. As DNA, the CDR3 is TGTGCCACCAGCGCCCGGACAGGTGCAACTAATGAAAAACTGTTTTTT.

This chain connects TRBV29-1 to TRBJ2-3; 8 nucleotides match TRBD2. The CDR3 has 13 amino acids. The J segment lost 4 bases and the V segment lost 5 bases, leaving 5 bases of the junction unmatched. Germline V lookup: CDR1 SQVTM, CDR2 ANQGSEA. The CDR3 nucleotides are TGCAGCGTTCATGGGACTAGTTCAGATACGCAGTATTTT. It specifies CSVHGTSSDTQYF.

This chain connects TRBV6-1 to TRBJ1-6; D not certain. The length of the CDR3 is 15 residues. CDR1 and CDR2 from the germline V gene are MNHNS and SASEGT. The V end was cut by 2 bases, the J end by 7 bases, with 12 bases between. CDR3 sequence (DNA): TGTGCCAGCAGTGAATTGGAGGAGGCCAATTCACCCCTCCACTTT. Protein product: CASSELEEANSPLHF.

The chain carries TRBV5-1 and TRBJ1-1; a possible D gene is TRBD1 (5 bases). The CDR3 loop spans 13 amino acids. The V end was cut by 5 bases, the J end by 0 bases, with 8 bases between. Germline CDR1 and CDR2: SGHRS and YFSETQ. In DNA, the CDR3 is TGCGCCAGCAGAAGACAGTTGAACACTGAAGCTTTCTTT. Encoded protein: CASRRQLNTEAFF.

The chain links TRBV4-1 to TRBJ1-3; D gene unclear. V lost 3 bases and J lost 3, with 15 bases in between. CDR1 is MGHRA and CDR2 is YSYEKL in the germline V gene. CDR3 length equals 16 residues. In DNA form, the CDR3 reads TGCGCCAGCAGCCACCCTGTGACAAGGAGTGGAAACACCATATATTTT. Protein product: CASSHPVTRSGNTIYF.

The chain combines TRBV7-8 with TRBJ2-5, with D tentatively TRBD1 (5 bases). This CDR3 comprises 14 residues. V lost 2 bases and J 5 bases, leaving 12 bases between the germline ends. Germline CDR1 is SGHVS and CDR2 is FQNEAQ. The CDR3 is CASSLLRQQETQYF. The CDR3 region has the DNA TGTGCCAGCAGCTTACTCCGACAGCAGGAGACCCAGTACTTC.

This chain links TRBV28 with TRBJ2-2, with D unclear. V lost 8 bases and J lost 4, with 14 bases in between. The CDR3 sequence is 14 residues long. In germline, CDR1 is MDHEN, CDR2 SYDVKM. As DNA, the CDR3 is TGTGCCAGCGAGAACGGACGTAGCACCGGGGAGCTGTTTTTT. It encodes CASENGRSTGELFF. The whole variable domain, remainder taken from reference TRBV28 and TRBJ2-2, is DVKVTQSSRYLVKRTGEKVFLECVQDMDHENMFWYRQDPGLGLRLIYFSYDVKMKEKGDIPEGYSVSREKKERFSLILESASTNQTSMYLCASENGRSTGELFFGEGSRLTVL.

This chain uses TRBV19 with TRBJ2-1, with TRBD2 identical over 11 bases. The CDR3 is 16 residues long. The V gene end was trimmed by 5 bases and the J gene end by 5 bases; junction bases not matched to a gene: 8. Germline CDR1 reads LNHDA; CDR2 reads SQIVND (reference sequence). CDR3 coding DNA: TGTGCCAGTAGTCCACCGGGACTAGCGGCCCACAATGAGCAGTTCTTC. Its protein product is CASSPPGLAAHNEQFF.

The J gene is TRBJ1-5, the V gene TRBV29-1, with no clear D. Germline V gene lookup returns CDR1 SQVTM and CDR2 ANQGSEA. This CDR3 is 13 amino acids long. Trimming pared 7 bases from V and 5 bases from J, leaving 15 bases between. DNA of the CDR3: TGCAGCGCCTCATTGGGCGGGGATCAGCCCCAGCATTTT. Residues: CSASLGGDQPQHF.

In its sample, this clone was seen a few times. The sample holds other DNA sequences that translate to the same CDR3. This chain uses TRBV2 with TRBJ1-2; 9 nucleotides align to TRBD1. Per germline, CDR1 SNHLY and CDR2 FYNNEI. The CDR3 is 13 residues long. After removal of 7 bases from V and 8 bases from J, the junction contained 8 bases not matched to a gene. The CDR3 sequence: CASKTGGLGGYTF. The CDR3 coding sequence is TGTGCCAGCAAAACAGGGGGCTTAGGGGGCTACACCTTC.